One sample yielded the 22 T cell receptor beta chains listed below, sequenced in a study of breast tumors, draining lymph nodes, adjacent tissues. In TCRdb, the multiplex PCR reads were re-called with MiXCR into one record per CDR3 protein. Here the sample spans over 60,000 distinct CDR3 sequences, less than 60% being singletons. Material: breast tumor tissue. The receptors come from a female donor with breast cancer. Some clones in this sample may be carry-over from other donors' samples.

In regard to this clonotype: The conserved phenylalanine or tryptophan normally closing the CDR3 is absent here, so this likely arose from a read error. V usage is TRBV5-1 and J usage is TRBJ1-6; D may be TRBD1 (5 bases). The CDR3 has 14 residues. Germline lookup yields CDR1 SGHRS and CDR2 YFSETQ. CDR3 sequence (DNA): TGCGCCAGCAGCTTGGGACAGCGGAATTCCCCCCTCCACCTT. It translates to CASSLGQRNSPLHL.

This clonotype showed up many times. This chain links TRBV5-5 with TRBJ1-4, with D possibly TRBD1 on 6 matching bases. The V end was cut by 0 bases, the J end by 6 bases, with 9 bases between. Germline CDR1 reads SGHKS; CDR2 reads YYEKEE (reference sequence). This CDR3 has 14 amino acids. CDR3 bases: TGTGCCAGCAGCTTGGAGGGGGAGGATGAAAAACTGTTTTTT. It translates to CASSLEGEDEKLFF.

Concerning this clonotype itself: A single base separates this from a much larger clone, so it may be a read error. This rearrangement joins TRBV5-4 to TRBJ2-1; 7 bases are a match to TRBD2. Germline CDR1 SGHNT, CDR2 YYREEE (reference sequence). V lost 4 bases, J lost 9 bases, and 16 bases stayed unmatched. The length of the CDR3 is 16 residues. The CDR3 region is CASSHINTGGGGEQFF. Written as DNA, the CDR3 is TGTGCCAGCAGCCATATAAACACGGGTGGGGGGGGTGAGCAGTTCTTC.

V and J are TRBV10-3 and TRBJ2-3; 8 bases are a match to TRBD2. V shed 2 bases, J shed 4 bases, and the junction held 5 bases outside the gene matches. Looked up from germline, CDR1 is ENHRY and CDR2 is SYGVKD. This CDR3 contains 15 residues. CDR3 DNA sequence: TGTGCCATCAGTGAGCCAGCGGGAGACCCAGATACGCAGTATTTT. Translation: CAISEPAGDPDTQYF.

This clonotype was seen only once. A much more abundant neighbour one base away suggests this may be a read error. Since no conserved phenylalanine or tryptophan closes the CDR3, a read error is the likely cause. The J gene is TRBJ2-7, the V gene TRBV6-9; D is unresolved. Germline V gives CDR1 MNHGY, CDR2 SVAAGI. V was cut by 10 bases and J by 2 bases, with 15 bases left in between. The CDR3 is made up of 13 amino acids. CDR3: CAMPRDTTYEQYL. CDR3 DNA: TGTGCCATGCCGCGAGACACTACCTACGAGCAGTACCTC.

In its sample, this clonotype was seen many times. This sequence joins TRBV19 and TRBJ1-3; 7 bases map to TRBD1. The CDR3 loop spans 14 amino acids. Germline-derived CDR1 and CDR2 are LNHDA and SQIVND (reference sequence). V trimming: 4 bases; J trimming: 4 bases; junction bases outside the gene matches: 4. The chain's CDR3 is CASSTDRTGNTIYF. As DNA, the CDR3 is TGTGCCAGTAGTACGGACAGGACCGGAAACACCATATATTTT.

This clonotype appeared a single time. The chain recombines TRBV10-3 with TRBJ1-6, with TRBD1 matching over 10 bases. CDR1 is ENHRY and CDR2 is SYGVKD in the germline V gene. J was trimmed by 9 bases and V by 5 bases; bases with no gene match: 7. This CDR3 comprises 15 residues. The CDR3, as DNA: TGTGCCATCAGTCCGGGACAGGGGCGGGTTTCACCCCTCCACTTT. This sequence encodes CAISPGQGRVSPLHF.

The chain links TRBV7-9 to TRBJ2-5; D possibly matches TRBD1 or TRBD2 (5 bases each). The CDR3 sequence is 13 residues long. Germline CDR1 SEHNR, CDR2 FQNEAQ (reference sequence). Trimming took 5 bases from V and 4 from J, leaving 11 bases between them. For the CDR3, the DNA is TGTGCCAGCAGCCCCCCGGGGCGAGAGACCCAGTACTTC. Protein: CASSPPGRETQYF.

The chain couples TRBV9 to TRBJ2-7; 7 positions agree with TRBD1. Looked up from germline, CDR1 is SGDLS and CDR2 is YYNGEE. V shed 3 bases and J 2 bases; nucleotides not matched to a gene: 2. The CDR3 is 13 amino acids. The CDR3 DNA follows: TGTGCCAGCAGCGGGGACAGAACCTACGAGCAGTACTTC. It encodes CASSGDRTYEQYF.

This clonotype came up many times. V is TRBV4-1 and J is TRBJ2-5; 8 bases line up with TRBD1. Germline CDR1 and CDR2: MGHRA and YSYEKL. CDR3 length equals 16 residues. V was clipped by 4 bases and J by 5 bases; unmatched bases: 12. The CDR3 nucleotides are TGCGCCAGCAGCCCGAGAGAGCAGGGGGCAACGGAGACCCAGTACTTC. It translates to CASSPREQGATETQYF.

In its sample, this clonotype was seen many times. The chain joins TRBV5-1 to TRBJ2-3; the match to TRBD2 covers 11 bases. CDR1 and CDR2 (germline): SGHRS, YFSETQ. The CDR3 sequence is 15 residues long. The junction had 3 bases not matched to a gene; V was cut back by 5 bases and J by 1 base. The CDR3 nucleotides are TGCGCCAGCAGAGCGGGACTAGCGGGCACAGATACGCAGTATTTT. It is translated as CASRAGLAGTDTQYF. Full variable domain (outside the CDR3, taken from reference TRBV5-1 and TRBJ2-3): KAGVTQTPRYLIKTRGQQVTLSCSPISGHRSVSWYQQTPGQGLQFLFEYFSETQRNKGNFPGRFSGRQFSNSRSEMNVSTLELGDSALYLCASRAGLAGTDTQYFGPGTRLTVL.

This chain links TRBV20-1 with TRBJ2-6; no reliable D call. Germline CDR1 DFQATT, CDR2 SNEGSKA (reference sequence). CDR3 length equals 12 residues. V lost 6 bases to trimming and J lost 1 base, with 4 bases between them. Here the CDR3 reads CSAASGANVLTF. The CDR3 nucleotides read TGCAGTGCCGCGTCTGGGGCCAACGTCCTGACTTTC.

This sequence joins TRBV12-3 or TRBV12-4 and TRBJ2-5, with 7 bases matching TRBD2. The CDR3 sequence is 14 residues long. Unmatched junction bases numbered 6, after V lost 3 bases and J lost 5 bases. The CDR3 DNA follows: TGTGCCAGCAGTTTGGCGGGAGTGGAGGAGACCCAGTACTTC. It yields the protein CASSLAGVEETQYF.

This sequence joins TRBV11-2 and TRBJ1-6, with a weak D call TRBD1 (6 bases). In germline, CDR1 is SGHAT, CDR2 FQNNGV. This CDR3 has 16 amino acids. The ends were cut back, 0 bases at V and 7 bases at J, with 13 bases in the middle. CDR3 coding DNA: TGTGCCAGCAGCTTAGATGGGGGCGGTCGAAATTCACCCCTCCACTTT. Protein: CASSLDGGGRNSPLHF.

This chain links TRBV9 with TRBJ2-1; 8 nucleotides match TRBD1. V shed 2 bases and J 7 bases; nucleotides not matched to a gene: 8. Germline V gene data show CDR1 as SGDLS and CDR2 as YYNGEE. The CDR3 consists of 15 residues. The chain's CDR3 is CASSVRQGTSNEQFF. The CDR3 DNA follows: TGTGCCAGCAGCGTCAGACAGGGGACCTCTAATGAGCAGTTCTTC.

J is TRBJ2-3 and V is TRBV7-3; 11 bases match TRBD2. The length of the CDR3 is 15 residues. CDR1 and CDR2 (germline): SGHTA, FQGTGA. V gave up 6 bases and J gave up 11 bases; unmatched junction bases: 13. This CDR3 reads CASRATSGGNNEQYF. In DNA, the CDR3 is TGTGCCAGCAGAGCTACTAGCGGGGGTAACAATGAGCAGTATTTT. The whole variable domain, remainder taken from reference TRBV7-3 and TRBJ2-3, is GAGVSQTPSNKVTEKGKYVELRCDPISGHTALYWYRQSLGQGPEFLIYFQGTGAADDSGLPNDRFFAVRPEGSVSTLKIQRTERGDSAVYLCASRATSGGNNEQYFGPGTRLTVL.

The CDR3 here is CASELGQGRDTQYF. Here the CDR3 DNA reads TGCGCCAGCGAGTTGGGGCAGGGAAGGGATACGCAGTATTTT. The V call is TRBV5-1, the J call TRBJ2-3; weak D call: TRBD1 (5 bases). Trimming left V 7 bases short and J 6 bases short, with 18 bases between. The length of the CDR3 is 14 residues. Germline V gene sequence: CDR1 SGHRS, CDR2 YFSETQ.

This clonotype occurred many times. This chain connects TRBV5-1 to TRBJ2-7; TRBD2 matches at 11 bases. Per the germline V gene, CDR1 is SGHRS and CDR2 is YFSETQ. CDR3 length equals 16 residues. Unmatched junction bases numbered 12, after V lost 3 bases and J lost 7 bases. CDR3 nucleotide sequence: TGCGCCAGCAGCTCGAATATAGCGGGGGGGCCGGAGGAGCAGTACTTC. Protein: CASSSNIAGGPEEQYF. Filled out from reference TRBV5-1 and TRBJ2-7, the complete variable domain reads KAGVTQTPRYLIKTRGQQVTLSCSPISGHRSVSWYQQTPGQGLQFLFEYFSETQRNKGNFPGRFSGRQFSNSRSEMNVSTLELGDSALYLCASSSNIAGGPEEQYFGPGTRLTVT.

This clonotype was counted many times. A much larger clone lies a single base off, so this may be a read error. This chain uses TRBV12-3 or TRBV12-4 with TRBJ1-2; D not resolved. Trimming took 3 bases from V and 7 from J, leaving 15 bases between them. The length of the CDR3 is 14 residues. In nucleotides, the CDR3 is TGTGCCAGCAGTTTCGAGGGATCGCCGGTTGGCTACACCTTC. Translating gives CASSFEGSPVGYTF.

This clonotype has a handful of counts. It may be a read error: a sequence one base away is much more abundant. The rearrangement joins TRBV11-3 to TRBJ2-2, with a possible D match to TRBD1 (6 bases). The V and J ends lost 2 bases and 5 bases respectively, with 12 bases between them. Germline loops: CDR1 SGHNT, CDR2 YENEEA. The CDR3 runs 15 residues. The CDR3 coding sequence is TGTGCCAGCAGCTTATCCAGGGGTCCGACCGGGGAGCTGTTTTTT. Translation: CASSLSRGPTGELFF.

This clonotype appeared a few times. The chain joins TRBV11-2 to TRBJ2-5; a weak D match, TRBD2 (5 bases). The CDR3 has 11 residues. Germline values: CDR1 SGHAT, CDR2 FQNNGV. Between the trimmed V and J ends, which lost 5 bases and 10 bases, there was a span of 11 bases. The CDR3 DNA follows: TGTGCCAGCAGCCCCATCCGGGACCAGTACTTC. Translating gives CASSPIRDQYF.

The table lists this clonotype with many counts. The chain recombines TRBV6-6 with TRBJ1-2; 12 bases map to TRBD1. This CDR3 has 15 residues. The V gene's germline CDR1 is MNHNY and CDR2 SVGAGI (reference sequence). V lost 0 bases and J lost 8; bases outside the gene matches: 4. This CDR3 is CASSYSGQGASGYTF. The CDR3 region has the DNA TGTGCCAGCAGTTACTCGGGACAGGGGGCGAGCGGCTACACCTTC.